This T cell receptor beta chain comes out of a study of cytomegalovirus exposure and HLA in healthy donors. Study-level points and caveats: Diagnosis of cytomegalovirus status made by the classifier reportedly showed high specificity and sensitivity. In a later analysis, compared with equally common non-associated chains, HLA-associated beta chains were more expanded.

The CDR3 is 16 residues long. Germline values: CDR1 SGHAT, CDR2 FQNNGV. V shed 1 base and J shed 2 bases, with 12 bases lying between them. About this clone: What it binds is not known.

It was with 60 Vbeta and 13 Jbeta primers that the PCR ran. Assay: immunoSEQ multiplex PCR; the TCRdb copy retains only in-frame clones and omits some. The sample shows more than 95,000 clones, less than 85% of them seen only once. V usage is TRBV11-2 and J usage is TRBJ1-5; the D is unclear. The source material was PBMCs. This receptor was identified in a man between 35 and 55 years old in good health and CMV-seropositive. Here the CDR3 DNA reads TGTGCCAGCAGCTTAGTCCTAACTTCCCGCAATCAGCCCCAGCATTTT. Its translation is CASSLVLTSRNQPQHF.